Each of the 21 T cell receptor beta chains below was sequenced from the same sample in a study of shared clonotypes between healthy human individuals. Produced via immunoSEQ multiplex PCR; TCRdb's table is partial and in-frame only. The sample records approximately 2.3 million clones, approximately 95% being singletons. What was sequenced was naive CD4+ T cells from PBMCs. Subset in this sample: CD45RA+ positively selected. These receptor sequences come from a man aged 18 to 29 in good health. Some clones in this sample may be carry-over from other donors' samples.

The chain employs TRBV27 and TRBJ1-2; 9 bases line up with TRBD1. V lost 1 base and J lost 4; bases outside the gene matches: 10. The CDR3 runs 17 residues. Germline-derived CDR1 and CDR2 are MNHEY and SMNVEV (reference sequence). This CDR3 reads CASSLFPGTGIPYGYTF. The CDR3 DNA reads TGTGCCAGCAGTTTATTCCCCGGGACAGGGATTCCCTATGGCTACACCTTC.

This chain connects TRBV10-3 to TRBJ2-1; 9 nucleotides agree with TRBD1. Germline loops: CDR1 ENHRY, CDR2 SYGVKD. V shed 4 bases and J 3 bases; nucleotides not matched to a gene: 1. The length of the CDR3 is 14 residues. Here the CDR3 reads CAISAGQGYNEQFF. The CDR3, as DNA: TGTGCCATCAGTGCGGGACAGGGCTACAATGAGCAGTTCTTC.

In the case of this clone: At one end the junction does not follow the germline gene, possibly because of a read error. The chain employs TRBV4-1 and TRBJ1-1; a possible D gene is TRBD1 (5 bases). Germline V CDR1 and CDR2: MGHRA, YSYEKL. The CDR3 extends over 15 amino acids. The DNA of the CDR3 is TGCGCCAGCAGCCAGCTCGGGACGGTGAATACTGAAGCTTTCTTT. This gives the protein CASSQLGTVNTEAFF.

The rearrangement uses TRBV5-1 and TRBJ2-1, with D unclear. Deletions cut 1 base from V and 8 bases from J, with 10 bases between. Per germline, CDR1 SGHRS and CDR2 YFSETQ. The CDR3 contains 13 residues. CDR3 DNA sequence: TGCGCCAGCAGCTTGACCAGTCGAGATGAGCAGTTCTTC. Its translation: CASSLTSRDEQFF.

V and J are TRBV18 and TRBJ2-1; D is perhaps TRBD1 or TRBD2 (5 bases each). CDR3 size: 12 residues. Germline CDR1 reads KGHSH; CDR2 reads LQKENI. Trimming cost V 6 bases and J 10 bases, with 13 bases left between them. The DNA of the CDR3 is TGTGCCAGCTCCTCCGGGGCGGGCGAGCAGTTCTTC. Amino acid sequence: CASSSGAGEQFF.

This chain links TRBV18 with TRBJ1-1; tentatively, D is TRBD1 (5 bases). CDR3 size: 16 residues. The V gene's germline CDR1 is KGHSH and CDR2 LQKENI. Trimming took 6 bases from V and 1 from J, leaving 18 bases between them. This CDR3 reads CASSYGTPPQNTEAFF. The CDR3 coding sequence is TGTGCCAGCTCTTACGGGACTCCCCCGCAGAACACTGAAGCTTTCTTT.

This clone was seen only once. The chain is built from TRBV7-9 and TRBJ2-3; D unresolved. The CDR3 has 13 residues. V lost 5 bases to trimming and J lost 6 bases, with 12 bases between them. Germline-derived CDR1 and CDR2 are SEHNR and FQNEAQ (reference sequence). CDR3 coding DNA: TGTGCCAGCAGCGTTCAGACCGGGGATACGCAGTATTTT. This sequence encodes CASSVQTGDTQYF.

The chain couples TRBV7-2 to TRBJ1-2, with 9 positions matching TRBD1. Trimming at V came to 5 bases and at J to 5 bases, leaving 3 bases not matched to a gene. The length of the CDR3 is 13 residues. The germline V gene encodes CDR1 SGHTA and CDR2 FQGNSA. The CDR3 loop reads CASSGTGRYGYTF. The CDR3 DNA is TGTGCCAGCAGCGGGACAGGGAGGTATGGCTACACCTTC. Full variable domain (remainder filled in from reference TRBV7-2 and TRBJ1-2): GAGVSQSPSNKVTEKGKDVELRCDPISGHTALYWYRQSLGQGLEFLIYFQGNSAPDKSGLPSDRFSAERTGGSVSTLTIQRTQQEDSAVYLCASSGTGRYGYTFGSGTRLTVV.

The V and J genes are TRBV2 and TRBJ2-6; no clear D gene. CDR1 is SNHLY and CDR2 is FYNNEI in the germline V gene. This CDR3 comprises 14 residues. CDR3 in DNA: TGTGCTTCCGAGAGTTTCTCTGGGGCCAACGTCCTGACTTTC. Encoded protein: CASESFSGANVLTF.

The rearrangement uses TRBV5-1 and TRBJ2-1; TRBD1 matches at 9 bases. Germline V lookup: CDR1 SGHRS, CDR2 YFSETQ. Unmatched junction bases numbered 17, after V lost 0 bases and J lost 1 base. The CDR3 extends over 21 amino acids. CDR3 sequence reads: CASSLETSGQGIGWSYNEQFF. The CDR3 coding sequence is TGCGCCAGCAGCTTGGAGACCTCGGGACAGGGCATCGGGTGGTCCTACAATGAGCAGTTCTTC.

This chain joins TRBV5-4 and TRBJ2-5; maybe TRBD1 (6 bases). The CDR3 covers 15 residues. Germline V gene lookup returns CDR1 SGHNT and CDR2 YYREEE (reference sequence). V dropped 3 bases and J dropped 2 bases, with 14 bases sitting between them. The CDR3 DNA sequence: TGTGCCAGCAGCTGGGGTGGCGGACAGCAAGAGACCCAGTACTTC. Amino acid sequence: CASSWGGGQQETQYF.

Written as DNA, the CDR3 is TGTGCCAGCAGCTCCCCCCGGACTAGCGGTAGGAGAAGCACAGATACGCAGTATTTT. Residues: CASSSPRTSGRRSTDTQYF. The chain joins TRBV7-9 to TRBJ2-3, with 10 bases aligning to TRBD2. CDR1 is SEHNR, CDR2 FQNEAQ, per germline (reference sequence). With V trimmed by 4 bases and J by 0 bases, 13 bases remained unmatched. The CDR3 sequence is 19 residues long.

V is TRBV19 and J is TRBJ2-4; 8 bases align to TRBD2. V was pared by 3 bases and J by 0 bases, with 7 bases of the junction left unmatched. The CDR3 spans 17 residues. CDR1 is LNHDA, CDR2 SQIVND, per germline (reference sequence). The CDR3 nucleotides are TGTGCCAGTAGTATCCTGAAGCGGGAGATAGCCAAAAACATTCAGTACTTC. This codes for CASSILKREIAKNIQYF.

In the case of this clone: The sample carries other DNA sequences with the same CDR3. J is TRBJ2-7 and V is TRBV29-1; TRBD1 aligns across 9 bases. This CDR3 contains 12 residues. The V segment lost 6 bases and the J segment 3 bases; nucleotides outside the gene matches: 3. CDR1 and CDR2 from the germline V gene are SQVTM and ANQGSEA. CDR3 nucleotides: TGCAGCGTGGGGACAGGGATCTACGAGCAGTACTTC. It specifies CSVGTGIYEQYF.

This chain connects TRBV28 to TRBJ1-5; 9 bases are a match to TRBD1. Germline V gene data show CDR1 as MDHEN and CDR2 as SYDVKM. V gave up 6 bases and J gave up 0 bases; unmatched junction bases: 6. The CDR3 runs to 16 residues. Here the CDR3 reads CASSPTGGFSNQPQHF. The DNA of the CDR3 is TGTGCCAGCAGCCCAACAGGGGGCTTTAGCAATCAGCCCCAGCATTTT.

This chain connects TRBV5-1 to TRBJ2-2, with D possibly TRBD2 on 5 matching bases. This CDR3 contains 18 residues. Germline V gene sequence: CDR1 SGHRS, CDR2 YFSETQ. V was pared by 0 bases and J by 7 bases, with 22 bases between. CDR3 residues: CASSLEAGARARNGELFF. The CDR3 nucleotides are TGCGCCAGCAGCTTGGAGGCGGGCGCCCGAGCGAGGAACGGGGAGCTGTTTTTT.

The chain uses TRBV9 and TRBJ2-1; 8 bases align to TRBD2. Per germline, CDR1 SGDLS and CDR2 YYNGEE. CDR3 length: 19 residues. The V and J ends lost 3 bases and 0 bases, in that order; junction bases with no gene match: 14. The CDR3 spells CASSDAGSSGPSSYNEQFF. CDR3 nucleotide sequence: TGTGCCAGCAGCGACGCAGGTTCTAGCGGGCCGAGCTCCTACAATGAGCAGTTCTTC.

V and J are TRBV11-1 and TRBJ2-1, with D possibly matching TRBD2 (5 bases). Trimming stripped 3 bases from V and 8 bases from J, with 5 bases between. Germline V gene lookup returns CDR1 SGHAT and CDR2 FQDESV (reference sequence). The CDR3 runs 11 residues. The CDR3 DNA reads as TGTGCCAGCAGCTTTAGCGATGAGCAGTTCTTC. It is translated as CASSFSDEQFF.

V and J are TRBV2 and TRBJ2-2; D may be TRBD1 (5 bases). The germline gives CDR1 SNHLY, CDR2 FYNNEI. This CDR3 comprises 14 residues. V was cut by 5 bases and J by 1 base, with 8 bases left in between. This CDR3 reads CASSFGQNTGELFF. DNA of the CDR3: TGTGCCAGCAGTTTCGGACAGAACACCGGGGAGCTGTTTTTT.

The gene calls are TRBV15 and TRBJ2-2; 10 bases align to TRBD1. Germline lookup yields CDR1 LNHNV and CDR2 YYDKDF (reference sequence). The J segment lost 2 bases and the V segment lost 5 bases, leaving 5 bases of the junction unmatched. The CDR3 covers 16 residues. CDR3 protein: CATSPDRGLNTGELFF. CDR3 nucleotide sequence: TGTGCCACCAGCCCCGACAGGGGGCTCAACACCGGGGAGCTGTTTTTT.

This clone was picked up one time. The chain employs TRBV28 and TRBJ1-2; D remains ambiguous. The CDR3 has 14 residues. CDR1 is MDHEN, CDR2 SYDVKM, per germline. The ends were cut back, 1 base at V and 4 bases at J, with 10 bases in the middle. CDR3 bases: TGTGCCAGCAGTTTATATGGCAGGAGCTATGGCTACACCTTC. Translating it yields CASSLYGRSYGYTF.